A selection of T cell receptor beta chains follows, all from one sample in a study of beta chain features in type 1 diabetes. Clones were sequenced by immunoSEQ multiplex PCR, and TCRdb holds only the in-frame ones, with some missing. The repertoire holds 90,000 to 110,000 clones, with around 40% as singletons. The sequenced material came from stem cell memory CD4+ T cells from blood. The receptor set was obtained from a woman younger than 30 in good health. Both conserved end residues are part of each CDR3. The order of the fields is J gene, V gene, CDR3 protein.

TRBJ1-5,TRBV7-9,CASSPRQGNQPQHF
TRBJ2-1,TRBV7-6,CASSLGMGVSYNEQFF
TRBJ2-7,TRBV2,CASSETSGRANYEQYF
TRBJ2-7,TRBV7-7,CASSPGTDYEQYF
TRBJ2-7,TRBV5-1,CASSLAGRRYEQYF
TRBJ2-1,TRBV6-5,CASRGTSGNDEQFF
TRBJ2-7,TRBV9,CASSVGLAGAYEQYF
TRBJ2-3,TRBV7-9,CASSPHFTDTQYF
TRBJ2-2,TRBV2,CASRLVAEGELFF
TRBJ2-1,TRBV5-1,CASSPGLVSGQFF
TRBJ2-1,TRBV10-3,CAISDWTSGNNEQFF
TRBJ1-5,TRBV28,CASTPAGPHQPQHF
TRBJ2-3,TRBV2,CASSSPGLATLTDTQYF
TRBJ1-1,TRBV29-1,CSVEFLLRRNTEAFF
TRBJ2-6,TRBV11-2,CASSFSRGPGANVLTF
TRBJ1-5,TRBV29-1,CSVAQGNQPQHF
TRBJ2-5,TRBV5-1,CASSLAETQYF
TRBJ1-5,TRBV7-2,CASRRGGLRSSNQPQHF
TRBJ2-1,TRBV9,CASSERAGYYNEQFF
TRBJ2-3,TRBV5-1,CASSPGTGETDTQYF
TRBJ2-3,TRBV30,CAWSVRTGVADTQYF
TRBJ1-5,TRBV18,CASSPKGETQPQHF
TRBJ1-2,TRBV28,CASSRTGYGYTF
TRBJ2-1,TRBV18,CASSSGQGAIYNEQFF
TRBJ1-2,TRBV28,CASSLSLPRVRYTF
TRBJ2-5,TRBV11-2,CASSFIAGRGGETQYF
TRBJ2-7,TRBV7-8,CASSLGAYEQYF
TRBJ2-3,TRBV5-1,CASSQWSSTDTQYF
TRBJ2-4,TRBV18,CASSGSSLAKNIQYF
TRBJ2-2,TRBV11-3,CASSSPQGRGSWNTGELFF
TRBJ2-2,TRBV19,CASAWTSGGREELFF
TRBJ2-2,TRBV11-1,CASSLGAGFTGELFF
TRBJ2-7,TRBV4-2,CASRPSSGSSYEQYF
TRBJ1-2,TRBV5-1,CASSLRGFNYGYTF
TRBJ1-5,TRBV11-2,CASSLVSGYSNQPQHF
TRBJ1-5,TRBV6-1,CASSERGQPQHF
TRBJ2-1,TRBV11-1,CASTSGYNEQFF
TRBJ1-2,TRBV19,CASTKMWRTRGGYTF
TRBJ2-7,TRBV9,CASSPPGAGGYEQYF
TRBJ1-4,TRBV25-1,CASRSGALNEKLFF
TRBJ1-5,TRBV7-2,CASSLGTGGANQPQHF
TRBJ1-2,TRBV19,CASRPGTPYGYTF
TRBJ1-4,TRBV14,CASSYGRSPNEKLFF
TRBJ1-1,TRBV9,CASRRMKGTEAFF
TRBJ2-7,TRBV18,CASSPRRDRGRELSHYEQYF
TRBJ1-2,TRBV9,CASSPPQDRGYGYTF
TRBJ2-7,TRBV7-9,CASSLEGLAGEVQYF
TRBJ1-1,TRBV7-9,CASSLNSEAFF
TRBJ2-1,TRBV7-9,CASSRSGTGVNEQFF